The T cell receptor beta chain under discussion was sequenced for a study of T cells in Graves' hyperthyroidism and ophthalmopathy. CDR1 and CDR2 from the germline V gene are MDHEN and SYDVKM. The CDR3 is made up of 15 amino acids. After removal of 6 bases from V and 5 bases from J, the junction contained 12 bases not matched to a gene. Using RNA transcripts as the source, TCR beta CDR3 regions were amplified. The TCR CDR3 was amplified in a first-round RT-PCR using the HTBI primer set. TCRdb fed the multiplex PCR reads into MiXCR, producing one record per CDR3 protein. The sample shows 550,000 to 650,000 distinct CDR3 sequences, roughly 15% of them seen only once. PBMCs were obtained from 9.5 to 10 ml fresh peripheral blood. There are many counts of this clonotype.

The sequence derives from a woman aged 40-49 years with Graves' hyperthyroidism. The V call is TRBV28, the J call TRBJ2-7; 8 bases agree with TRBD1. Sequenced input: blood. In DNA, the CDR3 is TGTGCCAGCAGCAGGTACCCCAGGGGGCGGAACGAGCAGTACTTC. Its protein is CASSRYPRGRNEQYF.